The sequence of this TCR beta chain was determined in a study of cytomegalovirus exposure and HLA in healthy donors. The study's findings and limits: Sequencing had likely introduced a cluster of highly shared sequence variants as an artifact. What TCR beta sequences reportedly achieved was accurate prediction of HLA-A and HLA-B alleles in most subjects.

The PCR employed 60 Vbeta primers together with 13 Jbeta primers. Using immunoSEQ multiplex PCR, the repertoire was profiled, and TCRdb retains in-frame clones only, with some absent. There are about 94,000 clones in the sample; less than 10% occur only once, and 2% to 2.5% lies in the top ten. This CDR3 comprises 13 residues. From germline, CDR1 is SNHLY and CDR2 FYNNEI. Trimming at V came to 1 base and at J to 6 bases, leaving 3 bases not matched to a gene. Concerning this clone: Its antigen remains unknown.

The genes are TRBV2 and TRBJ2-7, with 7 nucleotides matching TRBD2. This TCR derives from a man aged 45 to 65 in good health and CMV-seronegative. Sequences were obtained from PBMCs. CDR3 sequence: CASSEVWGGEQYF. The CDR3 DNA is TGTGCCAGCAGTGAAGTTTGGGGGGGCGAGCAGTACTTC.